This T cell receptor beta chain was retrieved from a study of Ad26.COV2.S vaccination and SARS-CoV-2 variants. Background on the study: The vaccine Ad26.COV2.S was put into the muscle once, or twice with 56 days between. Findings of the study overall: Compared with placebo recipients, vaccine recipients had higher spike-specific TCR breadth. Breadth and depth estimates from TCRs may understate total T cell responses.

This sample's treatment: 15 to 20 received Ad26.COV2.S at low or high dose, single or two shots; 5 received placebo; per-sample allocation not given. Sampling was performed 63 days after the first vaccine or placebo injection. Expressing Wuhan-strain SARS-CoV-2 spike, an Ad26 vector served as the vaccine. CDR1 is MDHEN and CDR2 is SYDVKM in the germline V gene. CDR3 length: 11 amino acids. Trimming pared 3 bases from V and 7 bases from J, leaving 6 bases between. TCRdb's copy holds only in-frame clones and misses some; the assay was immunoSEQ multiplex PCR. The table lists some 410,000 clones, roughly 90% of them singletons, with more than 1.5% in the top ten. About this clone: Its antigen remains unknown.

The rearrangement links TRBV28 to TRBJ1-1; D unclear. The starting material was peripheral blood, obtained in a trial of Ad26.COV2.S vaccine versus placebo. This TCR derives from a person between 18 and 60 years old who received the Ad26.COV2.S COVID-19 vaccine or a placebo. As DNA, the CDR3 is TGTGCCAGCAGTTTGACGCATGAAGCTTTCTTT. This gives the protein CASSLTHEAFF.